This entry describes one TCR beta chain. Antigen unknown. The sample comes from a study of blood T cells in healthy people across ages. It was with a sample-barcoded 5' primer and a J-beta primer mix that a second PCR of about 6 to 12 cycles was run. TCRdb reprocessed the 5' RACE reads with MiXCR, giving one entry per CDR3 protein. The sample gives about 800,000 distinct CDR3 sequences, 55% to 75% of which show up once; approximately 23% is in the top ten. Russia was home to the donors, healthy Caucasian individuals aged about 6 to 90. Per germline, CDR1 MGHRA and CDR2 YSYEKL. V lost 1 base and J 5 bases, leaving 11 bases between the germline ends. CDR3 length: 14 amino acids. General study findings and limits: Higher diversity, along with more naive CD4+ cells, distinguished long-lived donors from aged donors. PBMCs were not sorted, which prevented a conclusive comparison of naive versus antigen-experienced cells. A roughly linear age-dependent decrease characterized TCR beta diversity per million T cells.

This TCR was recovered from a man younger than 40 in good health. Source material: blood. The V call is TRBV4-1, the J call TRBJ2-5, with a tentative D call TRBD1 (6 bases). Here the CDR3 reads CASSQVGAGETQYF. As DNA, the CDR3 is TGCGCCAGCAGCCAAGTGGGGGCCGGGGAGACCCAGTACTTC.